This TCR beta chain was profiled in a study of blood T cell repertoires in COVID-19. Across the whole study: Italy, Spain and the United States were the sources of the convalescent and acute COVID-19 samples.

This CDR3 has 13 amino acids. Trimming took 3 bases from V and 0 from J, leaving 5 bases between them. As handled by the study authors: Reference gene primer amplification yielded estimated nucleated cell counts. Sequenced by immunoSEQ multiplex PCR; TCRdb stores in-frame clones only, minus some. From that table come the V and J calls and clone size; the DNA was used to work out D and trimming. The table shows 200,000 to 250,000 clones, with approximately 80% occurring only once. The sequenced sample was peripheral blood. This sequence originates from a woman between 45 and 65 years old with acute or convalescent COVID-19. This sequence joins TRBV12-3 or TRBV12-4 and TRBJ2-5; D remains unclear. This CDR3 reads CASSLQNQETQYF. CDR3 sequence (DNA): TGTGCCAGCAGTTTGCAGAACCAAGAGACCCAGTACTTC.